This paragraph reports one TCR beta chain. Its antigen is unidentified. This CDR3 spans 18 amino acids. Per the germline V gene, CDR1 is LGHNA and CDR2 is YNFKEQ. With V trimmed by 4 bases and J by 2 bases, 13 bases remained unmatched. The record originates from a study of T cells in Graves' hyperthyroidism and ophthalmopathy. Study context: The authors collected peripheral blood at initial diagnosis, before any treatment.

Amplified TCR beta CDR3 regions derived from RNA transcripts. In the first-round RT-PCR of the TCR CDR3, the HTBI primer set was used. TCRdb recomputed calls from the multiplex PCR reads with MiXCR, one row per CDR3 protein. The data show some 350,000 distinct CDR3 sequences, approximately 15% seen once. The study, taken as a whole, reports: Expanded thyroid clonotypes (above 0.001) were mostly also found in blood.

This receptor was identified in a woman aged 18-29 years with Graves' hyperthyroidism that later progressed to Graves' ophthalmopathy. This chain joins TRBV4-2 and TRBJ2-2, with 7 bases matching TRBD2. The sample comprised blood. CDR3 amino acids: CASSRGTTRTFNTGELFF. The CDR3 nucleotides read TGTGCCAGCAGCCGGGGGACTACCCGTACCTTTAACACCGGGGAGCTGTTTTTT.